A selection of T cell receptor beta chains follows, all from one sample in a study of beta chain features in type 1 diabetes. Measured with immunoSEQ multiplex PCR; TCRdb has only the in-frame clones, and not every one. The profile shows roughly 170,000 clones, around an eighth of them singletons. Input material: central memory CD4+ T cells from blood. The receptors shown here come from a woman aged 18-29 years in good health. The CDR3 runs from the conserved cysteine through the conserved F or W. D genes are given only for firm matches. Rows give clone size only sometimes, using once, few, many, or a class for an expanded clone.

NA 13 NA TRBJ2-7 TRBV29-1 TGCAGCGTTGGGAAGCGCGCCATCTACGAGCAGTACTTC CSVGKRAIYEQYF
NA 11 few TRBJ2-3 TRBV6-6 TGTGCCAGCAGTGTGGAGGATACGCAGTATTTT CASSVEDTQYF
TRBD1 15 few TRBJ1-1 TRBV7-9 TGTGCCAGCAGCTTAGTCGTCCAGGGGGGCACTGAAGCTTTCTTT CASSLVVQGGTEAFF
TRBD1 13 few TRBJ1-4 TRBV30 TGTGCCTGGAGCACCGGGACAGCCGAAAAACTGTTTTTT CAWSTGTAEKLFF
NA 12 NA TRBJ2-1 TRBV11-2 TGTGCCAGCACTCTAATCGCAAATGAGCAGTTCTTC CASTLIANEQFF
NA 13 NA TRBJ2-2 TRBV29-1 TGCAGCGTTGAAGAGCGGAAACGCGGGGAGCTGTTTTTT CSVEERKRGELFF
NA 13 few TRBJ1-1 TRBV27 TGTGCCAGCAGTTTAAGGAGGGGAACTGAAGCTTTCTTT CASSLRRGTEAFF
TRBD2 16 NA TRBJ2-7 TRBV11-2 TGTGCCAGCAGCTTCGGACTAGCGGGGGCCCTCTACGAGCAGTACTTC CASSFGLAGALYEQYF
TRBD1 15 few TRBJ1-4 TRBV5-1 TGCGCCAGCAGCCCCCGGACAGGGACTAATGAAAAACTGTTTTTT CASSPRTGTNEKLFF
TRBD1 15 few TRBJ2-7 TRBV10-3 TGTGCCATCAGTGACCTGGACAGGGGCACCTACGAGCAGTACTTC CAISDLDRGTYEQYF
NA 12 NA TRBJ2-1 TRBV7-2 TGTGCCAGCAGCTTACTACACAATGAGCAGTTCTTC CASSLLHNEQFF
TRBD2 17 NA TRBJ2-1 TRBV18 TGTGCCAGCTCACCACCGATCATTAGCGGGAGACAAAAGGCGCAGTTCTTC CASSPPIISGRQKAQFF
TRBD2 14 few TRBJ2-3 TRBV29-1 TGCAGCGTTTTAGCGGGAGCAGGGACAGATACGCAGTATTTT CSVLAGAGTDTQYF
TRBD2 13 few TRBJ2-1 TRBV30 TGTGCCGGGGCACGGACTAGCCTGAATGAGCAGTTCTTC CAGARTSLNEQFF
TRBD1 14 once TRBJ1-2 TRBV6-5 TGTGCCAGCAGTTCGCAGACAGGGCGTAATGGCTACACCTTC CASSSQTGRNGYTF
TRBD1 15 NA TRBJ2-7 TRBV4-1 TGCGCCAGCAGCCAAGGTTCACAGGGGACCTACGAGCAGTACTTC CASSQGSQGTYEQYF
TRBD1 13 few TRBJ1-2 TRBV11-1 TGTGCCAGCAGCTCACAGGGGTATGATGGCTACACCTTC CASSSQGYDGYTF
TRBD2 16 many TRBJ2-7 TRBV16 TGTGCCAGCAGCCAATTCCTTGGCGGGAGCTCCTACGAGCAGTACTTC CASSQFLGGSSYEQYF
TRBD2 14 few TRBJ2-1 TRBV4-3 TGCGCCAGCAGCCAAATGCGGTCGACTAGCGAGCGGTTCTTC CASSQMRSTSERFF
NA 15 NA TRBJ1-1 TRBV5-8 TGTGCCAGCAGCCCTCCTGGTAGTCTGAACACTGAAGCTTTCTTT CASSPPGSLNTEAFF
NA 16 NA TRBJ2-7 TRBV11-1 TGTGCCAGCAGCCCGCGGCCGCGGCTAGCAATCGGCGAGCAGTACTTC CASSPRPRLAIGEQYF
NA 13 NA TRBJ1-1 TRBV11-2 TGTGCCAGCAGCTTCGGGGATAGCACTGAAGCTTTCTTT CASSFGDSTEAFF
TRBD2 14 NA TRBJ2-7 TRBV28 TGTGCCAGCAGTCGGACTAGCGGGAAGTTCGAGCAGTACTTC CASSRTSGKFEQYF
NA 12 NA TRBJ1-1 TRBV11-1 TGTGCCAGCAGCTTACCCGGACTAGAAGCTTTCTTT CASSLPGLEAFF
NA 15 NA TRBJ2-1 TRBV28 TGTGCCAGCAGTTTAGGAGGACTCCTCCGGAATGAGCAGTTCTTC CASSLGGLLRNEQFF
NA 14 few TRBJ2-7 TRBV14 TGTGCCAGCACCTCCAACAGGGTCTACGGCGAGCAGTACTTC CASTSNRVYGEQYF
NA 16 few TRBJ2-3 TRBV23-1 TGCGCCAGCAGTCAGACACATCCGGTTTGGACAGATACGCAGTATTTT CASSQTHPVWTDTQYF
NA 14 NA TRBJ1-1 TRBV7-9 TGTGCCAGCAGCTCTCACGGGATCCCCAGGGAAGCTTTCTTT CASSSHGIPREAFF